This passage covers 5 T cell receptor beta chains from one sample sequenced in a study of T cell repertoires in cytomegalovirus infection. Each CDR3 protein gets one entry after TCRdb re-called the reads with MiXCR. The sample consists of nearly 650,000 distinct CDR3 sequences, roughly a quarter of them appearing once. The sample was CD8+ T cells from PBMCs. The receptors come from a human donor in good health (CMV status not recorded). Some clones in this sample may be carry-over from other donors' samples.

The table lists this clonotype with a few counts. This CDR3 reads CASSEKDRVYEQYV. In DNA form, the CDR3 reads TGTGCCAGCAGTGAAAAAGACAGGGTCTACGAGCAGTACGTC. This chain connects TRBV2 to TRBJ2-7, with TRBD1 identical over 7 bases. CDR3 length equals 14 residues. The V segment lost 2 bases and the J segment 3 bases; nucleotides outside the gene matches: 4. The germline V gene has CDR1 SNHLY and CDR2 FYNNEI.

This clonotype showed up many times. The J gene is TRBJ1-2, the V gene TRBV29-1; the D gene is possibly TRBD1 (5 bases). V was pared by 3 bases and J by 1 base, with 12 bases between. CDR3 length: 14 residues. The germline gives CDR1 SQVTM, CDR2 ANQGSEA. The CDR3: CSVDVGRFNYGYTF. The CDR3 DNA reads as TGCAGCGTTGATGTGGGACGGTTTAACTATGGCTACACCTTC.

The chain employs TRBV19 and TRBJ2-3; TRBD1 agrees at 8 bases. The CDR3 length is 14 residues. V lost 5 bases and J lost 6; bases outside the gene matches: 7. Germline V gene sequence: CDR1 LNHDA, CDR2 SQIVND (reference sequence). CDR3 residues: CASSARTGPDTQYF. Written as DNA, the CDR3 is TGTGCCAGTAGTGCTAGGACAGGGCCCGATACGCAGTATTTT.

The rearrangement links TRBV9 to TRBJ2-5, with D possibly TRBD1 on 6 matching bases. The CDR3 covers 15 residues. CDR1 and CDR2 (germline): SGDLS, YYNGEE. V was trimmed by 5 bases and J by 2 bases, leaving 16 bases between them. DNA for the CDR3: TGTGCCAGCAGTGACGGATTGGGGGCTCAAGAGACCCAGTACTTC. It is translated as CASSDGLGAQETQYF.

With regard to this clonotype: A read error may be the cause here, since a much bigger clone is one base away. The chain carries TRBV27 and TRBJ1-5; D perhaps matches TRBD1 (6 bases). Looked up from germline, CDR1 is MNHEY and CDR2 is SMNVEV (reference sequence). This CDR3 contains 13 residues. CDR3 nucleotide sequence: TGTGCCAGCAGTTTAGGGGGGCTGCAGCCCCAGCGTTTT. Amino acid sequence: CASSLGGLQPQRF.